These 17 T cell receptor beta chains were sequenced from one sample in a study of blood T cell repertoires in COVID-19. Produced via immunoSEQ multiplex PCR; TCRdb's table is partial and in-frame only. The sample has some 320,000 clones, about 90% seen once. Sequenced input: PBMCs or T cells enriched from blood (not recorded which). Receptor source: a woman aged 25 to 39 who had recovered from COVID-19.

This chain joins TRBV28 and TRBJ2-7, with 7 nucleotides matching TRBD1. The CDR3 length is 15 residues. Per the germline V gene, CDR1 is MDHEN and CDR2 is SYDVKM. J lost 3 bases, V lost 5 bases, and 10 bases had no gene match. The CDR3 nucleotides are TGTGCCAGCAGTCCTGTGACGGGACAGCTCTACGAGCAGTACTTC. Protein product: CASSPVTGQLYEQYF.

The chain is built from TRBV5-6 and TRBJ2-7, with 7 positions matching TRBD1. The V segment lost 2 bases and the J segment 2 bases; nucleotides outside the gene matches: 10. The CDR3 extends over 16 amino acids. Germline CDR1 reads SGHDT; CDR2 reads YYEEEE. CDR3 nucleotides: TGTGCCAGCAGCTTTCGTGAGGGGGCGATTACCTACGAGCAGTACTTC. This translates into CASSFREGAITYEQYF.

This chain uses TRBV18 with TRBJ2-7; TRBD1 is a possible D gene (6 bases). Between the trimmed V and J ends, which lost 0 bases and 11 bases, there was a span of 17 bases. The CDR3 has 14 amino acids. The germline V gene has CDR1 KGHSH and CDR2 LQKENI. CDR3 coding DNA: TGTGCCAGCTCACCACCCGACCGCGCCCGGACAGAGTACTTC. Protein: CASSPPDRARTEYF.

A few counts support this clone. The CDR3 sequence: CASSPSGGRFGGYTF. The CDR3 coding sequence is TGTGCCAGCAGTCCCTCGGGGGGGCGTTTCGGTGGCTACACCTTC. V usage is TRBV27 and J usage is TRBJ1-2; D may be TRBD1 (6 bases). The germline V and J ends were trimmed by 5 bases and 7 bases, with 20 bases remaining between them. Germline V lookup: CDR1 MNHEY, CDR2 SMNVEV (reference sequence). CDR3 length equals 15 residues.

CDR3 in DNA: TGTGCCAGCAGCGAGACAGGGGTTAATGAAAAACTGTTTTTT. Translation: CASSETGVNEKLFF. The chain links TRBV2 to TRBJ1-4; 8 positions agree with TRBD1. V trimming: 6 bases; J trimming: 4 bases; junction bases outside the gene matches: 4. In germline, CDR1 is SNHLY, CDR2 FYNNEI. The CDR3 contains 14 residues.

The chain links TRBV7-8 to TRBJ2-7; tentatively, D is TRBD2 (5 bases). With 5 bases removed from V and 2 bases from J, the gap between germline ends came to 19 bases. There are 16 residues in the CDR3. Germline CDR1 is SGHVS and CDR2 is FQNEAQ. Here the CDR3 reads CASSHPQDYIAYEQYF. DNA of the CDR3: TGTGCCAGCAGCCATCCCCAAGACTATATTGCCTACGAGCAGTACTTC.

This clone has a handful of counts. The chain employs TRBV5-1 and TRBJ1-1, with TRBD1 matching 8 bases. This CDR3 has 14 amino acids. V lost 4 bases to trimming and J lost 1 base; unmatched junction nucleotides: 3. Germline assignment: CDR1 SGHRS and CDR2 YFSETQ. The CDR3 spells CASSRQGTNTEAFF. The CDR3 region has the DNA TGCGCCAGCAGCCGACAGGGGACGAACACTGAAGCTTTCTTT.

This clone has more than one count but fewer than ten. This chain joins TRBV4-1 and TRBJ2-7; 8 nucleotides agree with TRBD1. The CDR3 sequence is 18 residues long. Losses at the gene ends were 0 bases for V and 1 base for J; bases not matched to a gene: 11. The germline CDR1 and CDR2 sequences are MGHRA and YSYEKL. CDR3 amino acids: CASSQDTGTGGLSYEQYF. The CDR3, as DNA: TGCGCCAGCAGCCAAGATACCGGGACAGGAGGCTTGTCCTACGAGCAGTACTTC.

The CDR3 loop reads CAWSRGGGNYGYTF. Written as DNA, the CDR3 is TGTGCCTGGAGCCGGGGAGGAGGTAACTATGGCTACACCTTC. The genes are TRBV30 and TRBJ1-2; D not certain. The CDR3 contains 14 residues. The V gene lost 3 bases and the J gene lost 1 base, with 12 bases spanning the gap. Germline values: CDR1 GTSNPN, CDR2 SVGIG (reference sequence).

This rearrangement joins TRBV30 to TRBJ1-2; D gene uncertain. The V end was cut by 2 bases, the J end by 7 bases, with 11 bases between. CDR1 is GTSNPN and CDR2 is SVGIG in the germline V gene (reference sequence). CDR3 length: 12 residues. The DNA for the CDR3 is TGTGCCTGGAGTAGGCAGGTGGCTGGCTACACCTTC. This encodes CAWSRQVAGYTF.

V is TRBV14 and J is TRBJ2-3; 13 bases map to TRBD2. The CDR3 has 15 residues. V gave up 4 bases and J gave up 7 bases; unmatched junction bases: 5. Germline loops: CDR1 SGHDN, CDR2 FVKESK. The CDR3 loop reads CASSLRTSGGNTQYF. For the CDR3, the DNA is TGTGCCAGCAGCCTTCGGACTAGCGGGGGAAATACGCAGTATTTT.

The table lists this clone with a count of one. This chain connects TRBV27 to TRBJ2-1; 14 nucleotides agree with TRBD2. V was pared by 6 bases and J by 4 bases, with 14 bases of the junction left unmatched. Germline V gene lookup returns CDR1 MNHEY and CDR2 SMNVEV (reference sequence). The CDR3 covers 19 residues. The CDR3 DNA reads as TGTGCCAGCAGCTCAGCGGGACTAGCGGGGGTATACCGTTACAATGAGCAGTTCTTC. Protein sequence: CASSSAGLAGVYRYNEQFF.

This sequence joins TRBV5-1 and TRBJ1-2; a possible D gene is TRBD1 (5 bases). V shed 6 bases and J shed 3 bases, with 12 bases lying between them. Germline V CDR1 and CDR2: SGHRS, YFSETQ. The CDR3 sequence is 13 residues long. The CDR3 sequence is CASTVQGDYGYTF. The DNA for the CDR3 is TGCGCCAGCACCGTTCAGGGTGACTATGGCTACACCTTC.

The CDR3 reads CASSLAAQVSSSYNEQFF. The CDR3 bases are TGTGCCAGCAGCTTGGCCGCACAGGTGTCGAGCTCCTACAATGAGCAGTTCTTC. V and J are TRBV7-8 and TRBJ2-1, with a possible D match to TRBD1 (5 bases). In germline, CDR1 is SGHVS, CDR2 FQNEAQ. The V gene lost 3 bases and the J gene lost 0 bases, with 18 bases spanning the gap. CDR3 length: 18 residues.

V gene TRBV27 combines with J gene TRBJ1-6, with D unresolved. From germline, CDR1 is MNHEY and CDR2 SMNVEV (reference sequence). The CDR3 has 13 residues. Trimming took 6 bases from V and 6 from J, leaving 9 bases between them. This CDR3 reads CASSSNANSPLHF. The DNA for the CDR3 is TGTGCCAGCAGCAGTAACGCTAATTCACCCCTCCACTTT.

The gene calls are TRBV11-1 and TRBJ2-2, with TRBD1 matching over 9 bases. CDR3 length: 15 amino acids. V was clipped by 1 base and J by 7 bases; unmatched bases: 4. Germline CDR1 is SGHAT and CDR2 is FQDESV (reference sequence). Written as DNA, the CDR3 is TGTGCCAGCAGCTTAGTGGGACAGGGCATCGGGGAGCTGTTTTTT. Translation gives CASSLVGQGIGELFF.

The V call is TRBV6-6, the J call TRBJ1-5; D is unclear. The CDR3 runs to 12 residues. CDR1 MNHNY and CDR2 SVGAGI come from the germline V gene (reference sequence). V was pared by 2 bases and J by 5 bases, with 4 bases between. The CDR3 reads CASSYLYQPQHF. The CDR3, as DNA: TGTGCCAGCAGTTACCTGTATCAGCCCCAGCATTTT.